The 10 T cell receptor beta chains given below trace back to one sample, sequenced in a study of Graves' ophthalmopathy and Graves' hyperthyroidism. RNA transcripts served as template for amplifying TCR beta CDR3 sequences. Second-round multiplex PCR followed a first-round RT-PCR using HTBI primers. In TCRdb, the multiplex PCR reads were re-called with MiXCR into one record per CDR3 protein. Of 1 million to 1.3 million distinct CDR3 sequences listed, less than 45% are singletons. Material for sequencing was peripheral blood or thyroid tissue (not recorded which). These TCRs come from an adult man with Graves' hyperthyroidism.

There are a few counts of this clonotype. A much more abundant neighbour one base away suggests this may be a read error. The chain uses TRBV5-1 and TRBJ2-7; 10 bases match TRBD2. This CDR3 is built from 15 residues. V was pared by 3 bases and J by 2 bases, with 5 bases of the junction left unmatched. Looked up from germline, CDR1 is SGHRS and CDR2 is YFSETQ. The CDR3 is CASSSGLAVTYEQYF. CDR3 DNA sequence: TGCGCCAGCAGCTCAGGACTAGCGGTTACCTACGAGCAGTACTTC.

This clonotype was detected many times. V and J are TRBV9 and TRBJ1-5; TRBD1 aligns across 7 bases. Germline trimming cut 3 bases from V and 8 bases from J; bases unmatched to any gene: 8. The CDR3 length is 14 residues. CDR1 is SGDLS, CDR2 YYNGEE, per germline. Here the CDR3 DNA reads TGTGCCAGCAGCGAACAGGGGTATGGGGAGCCCCAGCATTTT. It codes for CASSEQGYGEPQHF.

Ten or more counts support this clonotype. V usage is TRBV7-8 and J usage is TRBJ2-2, with 8 bases aligning to TRBD1. Germline V lookup: CDR1 SGHVS, CDR2 FQNEAQ. The V and J ends lost 4 bases and 4 bases, in that order; junction bases with no gene match: 8. The CDR3 contains 16 residues. The CDR3 sequence is CASSSPDRDRTGELFF. The CDR3 bases are TGTGCCAGCAGCTCCCCGGACAGGGATCGCACCGGGGAGCTGTTTTTT.

This clonotype was seen only a few times. The genes are TRBV19 and TRBJ2-6; 7 bases are a match to TRBD1. The germline CDR1 and CDR2 sequences are LNHDA and SQIVND (reference sequence). Trimming at V came to 1 base and at J to 1 base, leaving 4 bases not matched to a gene. This CDR3 comprises 17 residues. CDR3 sequence (DNA): TGTGCCAGTAGTATAGGGGACAGTCTTTCTGGGGCCAACGTCCTGACTTTC. Translating gives CASSIGDSLSGANVLTF.

V gene TRBV24-1 combines with J gene TRBJ2-7; 13 nucleotides line up with TRBD2. J gave up 1 base and V 4 bases, and 6 bases lay outside the gene matches. Germline CDR1 KGHDR, CDR2 SFDVKD. This CDR3 has 17 residues. The CDR3 sequence is CATSETSGGAGSYEQYF. In DNA, the CDR3 is TGTGCCACCAGTGAAACTAGCGGGGGGGCCGGGTCCTACGAGCAGTACTTC.

This clonotype was counted at least ten times. The CDR3 sequence: CASSRNPNEKLFF. CDR3 bases: TGTGCCAGCAGCCGAAATCCAAATGAAAAACTGTTTTTT. The chain joins TRBV14 to TRBJ1-4; D call uncertain. Between the trimmed V and J ends, which lost 4 bases and 5 bases, there was a span of 8 bases. Germline assignment: CDR1 SGHDN and CDR2 FVKESK. This CDR3 spans 13 amino acids.

This clonotype was observed many times. The chain has TRBV14 and TRBJ1-1; D is unresolved. The V end lost 2 bases, the J end lost 7 bases, and 17 bases lay between the germline ends. CDR3 length equals 15 residues. The germline gives CDR1 SGHDN, CDR2 FVKESK. The CDR3 DNA follows: TGTGCCAGCAGCCAAATTCGATCTCATCGTCTTGAAGCTTTCTTT. The encoded protein is CASSQIRSHRLEAFF.

Here the CDR3 DNA reads TGTGCCAGCAGCCACCTAGACAGGTCTCCCTACAATGAGCAGTTCTTC. Translated: CASSHLDRSPYNEQFF. V and J are TRBV25-1 and TRBJ2-7, with a possible D match to TRBD1 (6 bases). With the DNA end fitting TRBJ2-1 better, the J assignment may be wrong. Germline assignment: CDR1 MGHDK and CDR2 SYGVNS. The CDR3 extends over 16 amino acids.

A few counts support this clonotype. The chain carries TRBV4-3 and TRBJ1-2; TRBD1 is a possible D gene (6 bases). Trimming cost V 0 bases and J 3 bases, with 11 bases left between them. Germline V CDR1 and CDR2: LGHNA, YSLEER. The CDR3 length is 15 residues. CDR3 protein: CASSQEGGFDYGYTF. Here the CDR3 DNA reads TGCGCCAGCAGCCAAGAGGGGGGCTTTGACTATGGCTACACCTTC.

V usage is TRBV10-2 and J usage is TRBJ2-7, with D maybe TRBD2 (6 bases). This CDR3 has 15 residues. V was clipped by 10 bases and J by 3 bases, with 22 bases between them. Germline lookup yields CDR1 WSHSY and CDR2 SAAADI. The CDR3 spells CATGRNAWANYEQYF. The CDR3 coding sequence is TGCGCCACAGGGAGGAACGCGTGGGCTAACTACGAGCAGTACTTC.